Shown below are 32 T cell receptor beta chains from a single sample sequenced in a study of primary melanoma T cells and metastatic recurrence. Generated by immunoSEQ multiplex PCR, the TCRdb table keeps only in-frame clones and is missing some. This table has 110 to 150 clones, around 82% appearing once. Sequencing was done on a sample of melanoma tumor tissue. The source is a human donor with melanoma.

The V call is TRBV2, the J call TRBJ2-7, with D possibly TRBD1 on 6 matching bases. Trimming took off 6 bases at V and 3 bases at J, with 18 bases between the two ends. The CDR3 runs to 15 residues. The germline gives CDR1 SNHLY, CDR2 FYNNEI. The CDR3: CASRKQGLSLYEQYF. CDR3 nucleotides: TGTGCCAGCAGGAAACAGGGTCTGAGCCTCTACGAGCAGTACTTC.

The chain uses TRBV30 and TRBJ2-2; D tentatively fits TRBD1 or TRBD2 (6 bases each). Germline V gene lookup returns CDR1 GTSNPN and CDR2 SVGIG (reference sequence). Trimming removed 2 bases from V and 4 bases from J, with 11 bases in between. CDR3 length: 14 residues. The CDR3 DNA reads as TGTGCCTGGAGTTCAGGGGACTTCACCGGGGAGCTGTTTTTT. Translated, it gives CAWSSGDFTGELFF.

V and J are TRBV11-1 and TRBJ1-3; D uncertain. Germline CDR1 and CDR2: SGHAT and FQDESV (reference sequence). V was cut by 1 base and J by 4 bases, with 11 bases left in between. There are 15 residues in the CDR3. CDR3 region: CASSLVGARGNTIYF. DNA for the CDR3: TGTGCCAGCAGCTTAGTGGGCGCGCGGGGAAACACCATATATTTT.

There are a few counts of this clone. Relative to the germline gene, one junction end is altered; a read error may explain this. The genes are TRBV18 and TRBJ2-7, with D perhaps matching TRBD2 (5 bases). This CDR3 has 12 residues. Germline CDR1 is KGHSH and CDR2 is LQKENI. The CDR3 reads CASSPEAYEQYF. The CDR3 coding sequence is TGTGCCAGCTCACCGGAGGCCTACGAGCAATACTTC.

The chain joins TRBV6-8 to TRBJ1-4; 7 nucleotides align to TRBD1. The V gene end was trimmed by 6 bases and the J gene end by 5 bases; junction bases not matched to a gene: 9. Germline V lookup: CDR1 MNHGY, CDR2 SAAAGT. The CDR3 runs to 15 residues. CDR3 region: CASSLPEGQNEKLFF. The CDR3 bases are TGTGCCAGCAGCCTCCCGGAGGGACAGAATGAAAAACTGTTTTTT.

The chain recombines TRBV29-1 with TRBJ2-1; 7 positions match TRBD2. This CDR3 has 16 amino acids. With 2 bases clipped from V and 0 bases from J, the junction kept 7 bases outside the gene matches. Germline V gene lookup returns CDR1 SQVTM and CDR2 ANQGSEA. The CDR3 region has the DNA TGCAGCGTTGAACCTTGGGGGGGAGGCTCCTACAATGAGCAGTTCTTC. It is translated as CSVEPWGGGSYNEQFF.

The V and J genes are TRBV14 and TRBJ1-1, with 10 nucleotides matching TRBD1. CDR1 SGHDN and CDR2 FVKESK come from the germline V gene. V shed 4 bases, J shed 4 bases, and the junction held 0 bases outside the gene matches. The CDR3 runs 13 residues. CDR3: CASSRTGGTEAFF. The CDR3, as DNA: TGTGCCAGCAGCCGGACAGGGGGCACTGAAGCTTTCTTT.

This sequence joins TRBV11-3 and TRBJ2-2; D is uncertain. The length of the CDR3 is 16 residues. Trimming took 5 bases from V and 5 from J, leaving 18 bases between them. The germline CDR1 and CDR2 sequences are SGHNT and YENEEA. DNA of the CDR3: TGTGCCAGCAGCCAAGGTATTGGCCGTGGGACCGGGGAGCTGTTTTTT. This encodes CASSQGIGRGTGELFF.

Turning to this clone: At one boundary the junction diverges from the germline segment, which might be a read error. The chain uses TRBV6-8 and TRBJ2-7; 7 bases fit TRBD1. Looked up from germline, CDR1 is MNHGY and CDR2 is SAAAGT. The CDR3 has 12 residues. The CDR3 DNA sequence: TGTGCCAGCAGCCGCCCGGGACAGACAACTAACTTC. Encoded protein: CASSRPGQTTNF.

DNA for the CDR3: TGTGCCAGCAGCCAGGGCCCCCACTACGAGCAGTACTTC. Amino acid sequence: CASSQGPHYEQYF. V gene TRBV6-8 combines with J gene TRBJ2-7; D perhaps matches TRBD1 (5 bases). V was clipped by 6 bases and J by 3 bases, with 12 bases between them. Per the germline V gene, CDR1 is MNHGY and CDR2 is SAAAGT. The CDR3 contains 13 residues.

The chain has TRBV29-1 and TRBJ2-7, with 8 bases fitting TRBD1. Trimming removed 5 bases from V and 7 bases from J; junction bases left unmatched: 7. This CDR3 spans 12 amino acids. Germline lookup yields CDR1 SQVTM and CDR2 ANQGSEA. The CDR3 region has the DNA TGCAGCGTTCAGGGGGCGCAACTTGAGCAGTACTTC. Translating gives CSVQGAQLEQYF.

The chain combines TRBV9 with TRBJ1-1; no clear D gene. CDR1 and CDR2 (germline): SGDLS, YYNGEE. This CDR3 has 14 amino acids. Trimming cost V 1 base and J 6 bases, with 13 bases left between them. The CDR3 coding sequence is TGTGCCAGCAGCGTACGGGCAGTCGGCGCTGAAGCTTTCTTT. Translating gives CASSVRAVGAEAFF.

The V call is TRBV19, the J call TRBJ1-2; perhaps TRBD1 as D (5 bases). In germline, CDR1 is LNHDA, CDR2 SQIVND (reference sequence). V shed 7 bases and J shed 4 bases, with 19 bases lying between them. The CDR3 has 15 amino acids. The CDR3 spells CASNPGPGPVYGYTF. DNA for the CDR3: TGTGCCAGTAACCCAGGCCCAGGGCCTGTCTATGGCTACACCTTC.

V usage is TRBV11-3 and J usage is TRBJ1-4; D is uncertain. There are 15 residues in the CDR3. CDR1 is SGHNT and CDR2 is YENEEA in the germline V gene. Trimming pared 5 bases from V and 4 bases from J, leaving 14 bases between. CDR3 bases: TGTGCCAGCAGCCACGTTGGGGATTATAATGAAAAACTGTTTTTT. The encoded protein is CASSHVGDYNEKLFF.

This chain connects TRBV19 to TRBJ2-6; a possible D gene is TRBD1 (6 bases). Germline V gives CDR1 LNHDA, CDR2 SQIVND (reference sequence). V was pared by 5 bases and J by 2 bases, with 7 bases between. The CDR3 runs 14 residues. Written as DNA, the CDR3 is TGTGCCAGTAGTGAGGGGGCTGGGGCCAACGTCCTGACTTTC. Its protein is CASSEGAGANVLTF.

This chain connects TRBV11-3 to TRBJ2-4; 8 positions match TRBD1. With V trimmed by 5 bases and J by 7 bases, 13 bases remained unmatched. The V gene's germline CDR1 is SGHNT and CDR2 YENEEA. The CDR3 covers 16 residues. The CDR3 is CASSQGGTGAPNIQYF. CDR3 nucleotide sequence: TGTGCCAGCAGCCAAGGAGGGACAGGAGCCCCCAACATTCAGTACTTC.

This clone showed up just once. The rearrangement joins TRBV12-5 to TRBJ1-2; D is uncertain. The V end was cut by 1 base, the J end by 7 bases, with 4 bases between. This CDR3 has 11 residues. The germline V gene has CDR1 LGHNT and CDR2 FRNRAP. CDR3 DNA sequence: TGTGCTAGTGGTTTGGGGTCTGGCTACACCTTC. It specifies CASGLGSGYTF.

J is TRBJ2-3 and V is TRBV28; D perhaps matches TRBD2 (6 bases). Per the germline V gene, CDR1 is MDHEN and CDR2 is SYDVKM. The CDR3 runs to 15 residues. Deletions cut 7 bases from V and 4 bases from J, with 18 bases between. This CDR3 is CASKSASAFSDTQYF. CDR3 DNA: TGTGCCAGCAAGTCGGCTAGCGCCTTCTCAGATACGCAGTATTTT.

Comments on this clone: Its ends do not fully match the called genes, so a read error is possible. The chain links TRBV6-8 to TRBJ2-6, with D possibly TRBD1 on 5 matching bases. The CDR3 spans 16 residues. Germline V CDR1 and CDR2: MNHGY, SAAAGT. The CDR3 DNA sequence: TGTGCCAGCAGTTACTCAAAGTTCTCTGGGGCCAATGTCCTGACTTTC. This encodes CASSYSKFSGANVLTF.

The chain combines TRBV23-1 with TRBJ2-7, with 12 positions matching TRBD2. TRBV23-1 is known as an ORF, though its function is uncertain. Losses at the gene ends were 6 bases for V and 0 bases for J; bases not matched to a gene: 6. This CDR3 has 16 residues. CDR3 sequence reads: CASSQGTSGFSYEQYF. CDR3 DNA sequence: TGCGCCAGCAGCCAAGGGACTAGCGGGTTCTCCTACGAGCAGTACTTC.

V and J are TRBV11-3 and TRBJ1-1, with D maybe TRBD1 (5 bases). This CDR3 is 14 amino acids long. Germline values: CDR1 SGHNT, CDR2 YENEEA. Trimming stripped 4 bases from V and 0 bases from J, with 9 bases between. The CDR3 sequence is CASSSGPMNTEAFF. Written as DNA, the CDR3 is TGTGCCAGCAGCTCGGGACCGATGAACACTGAAGCTTTCTTT.

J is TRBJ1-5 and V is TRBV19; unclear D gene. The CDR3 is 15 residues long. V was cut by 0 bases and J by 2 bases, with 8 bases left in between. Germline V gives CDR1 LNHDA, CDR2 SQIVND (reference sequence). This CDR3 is CASSIDTGGNQPQHF. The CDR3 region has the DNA TGTGCCAGTAGTATAGACACCGGCGGCAATCAGCCCCAGCATTTT.

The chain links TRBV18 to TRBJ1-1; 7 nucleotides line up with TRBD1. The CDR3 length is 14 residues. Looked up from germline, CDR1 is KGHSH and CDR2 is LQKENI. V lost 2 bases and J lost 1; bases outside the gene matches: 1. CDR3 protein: CASSPWTGNTEAFF. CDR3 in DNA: TGTGCCAGCTCACCATGGACAGGGAACACTGAAGCTTTCTTT.

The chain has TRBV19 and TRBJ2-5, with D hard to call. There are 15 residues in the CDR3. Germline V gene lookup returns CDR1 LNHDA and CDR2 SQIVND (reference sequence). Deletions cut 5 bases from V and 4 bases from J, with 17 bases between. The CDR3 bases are TGTGCCAGTAGTCTGGTGCCCCGCCGAGGAGAGACCCAGTACTTC. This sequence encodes CASSLVPRRGETQYF.

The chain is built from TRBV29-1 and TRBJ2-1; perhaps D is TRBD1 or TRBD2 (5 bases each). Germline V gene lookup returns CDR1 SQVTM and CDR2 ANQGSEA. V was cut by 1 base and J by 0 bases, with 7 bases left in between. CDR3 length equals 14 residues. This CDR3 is CSVEGGTSYNEQFF. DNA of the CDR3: TGCAGCGTTGAAGGGGGGACCTCCTACAATGAGCAGTTCTTC.

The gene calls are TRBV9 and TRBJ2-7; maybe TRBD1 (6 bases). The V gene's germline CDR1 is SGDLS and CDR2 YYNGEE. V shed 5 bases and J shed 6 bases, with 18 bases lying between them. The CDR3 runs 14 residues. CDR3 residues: CASSGNTGTLEQYF. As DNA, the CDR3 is TGTGCCAGCAGTGGGAATACCGGGACACTCGAGCAGTACTTC.

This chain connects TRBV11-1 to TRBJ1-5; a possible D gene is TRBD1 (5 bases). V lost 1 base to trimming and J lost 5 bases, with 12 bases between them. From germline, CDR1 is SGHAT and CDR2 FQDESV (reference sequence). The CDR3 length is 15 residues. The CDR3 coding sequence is TGTGCCAGCAGCTTAGATGCCCAGGGTTATCAGCCCCAGCATTTT. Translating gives CASSLDAQGYQPQHF.

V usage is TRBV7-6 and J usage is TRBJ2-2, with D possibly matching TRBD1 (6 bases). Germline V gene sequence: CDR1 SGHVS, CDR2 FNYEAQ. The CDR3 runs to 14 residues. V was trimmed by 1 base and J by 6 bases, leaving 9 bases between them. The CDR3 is CASSLGRGAGELFF. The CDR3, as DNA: TGTGCCAGCAGCTTAGGCAGGGGCGCCGGGGAGCTGTTTTTT.

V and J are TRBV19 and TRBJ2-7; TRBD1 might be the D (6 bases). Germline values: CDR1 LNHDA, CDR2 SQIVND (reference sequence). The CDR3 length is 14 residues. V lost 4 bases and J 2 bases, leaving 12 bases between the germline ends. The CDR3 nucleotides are TGTGCCAGTAGTAGGGACATCGTAACCTACGAGCAGTACTTC. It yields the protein CASSRDIVTYEQYF. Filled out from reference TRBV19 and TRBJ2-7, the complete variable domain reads DGGITQSPKYLFRKEGQNVTLSCEQNLNHDAMYWYRQDPGQGLRLIYYSQIVNDFQKGDIAEGYSVSREKKESFPLTVTSAQKNPTAFYLCASSRDIVTYEQYFGPGTRLTVT.

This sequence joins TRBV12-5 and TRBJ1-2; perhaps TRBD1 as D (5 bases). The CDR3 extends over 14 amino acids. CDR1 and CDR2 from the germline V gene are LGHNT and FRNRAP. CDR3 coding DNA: TGTGCCAGCACCCCTTATCCGGACACCCCAGGCTACACCTTC. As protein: CASTPYPDTPGYTF.

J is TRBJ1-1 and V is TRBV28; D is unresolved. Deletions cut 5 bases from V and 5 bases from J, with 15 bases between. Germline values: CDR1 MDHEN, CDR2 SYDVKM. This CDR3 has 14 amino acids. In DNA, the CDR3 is TGTGCCAGCAGTGCTACCACTCTAAGAACTGAAGCTTTCTTT. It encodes CASSATTLRTEAFF.

The CDR3 is CASSLVRANTEAFF. Here the CDR3 DNA reads TGTGCCAGCAGCTTGGTCAGGGCGAACACTGAAGCTTTCTTT. V is TRBV11-3 and J is TRBJ1-1; tentatively, D is TRBD1 (5 bases). Deletions cut 3 bases from V and 1 base from J, with 9 bases between. The CDR3 extends over 14 amino acids. Per germline, CDR1 SGHNT and CDR2 YENEEA.